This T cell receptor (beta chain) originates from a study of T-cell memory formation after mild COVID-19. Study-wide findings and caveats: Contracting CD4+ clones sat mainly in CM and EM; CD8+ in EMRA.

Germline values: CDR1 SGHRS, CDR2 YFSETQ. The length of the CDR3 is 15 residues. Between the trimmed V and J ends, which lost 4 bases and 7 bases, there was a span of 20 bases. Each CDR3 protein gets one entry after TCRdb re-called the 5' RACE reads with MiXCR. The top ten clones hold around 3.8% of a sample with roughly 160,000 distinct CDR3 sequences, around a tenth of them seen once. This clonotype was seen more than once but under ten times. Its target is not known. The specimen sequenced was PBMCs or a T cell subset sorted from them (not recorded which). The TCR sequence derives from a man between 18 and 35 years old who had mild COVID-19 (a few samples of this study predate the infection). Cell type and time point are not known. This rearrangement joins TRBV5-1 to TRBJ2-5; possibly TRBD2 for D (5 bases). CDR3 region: CASSEILETIGTQYF. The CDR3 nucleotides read TGCGCCAGCAGCGAAATACTAGAAACGATTGGGACCCAGTACTTC.